This paragraph reports one T cell receptor beta chain. This sample is part of a study of control samples from healthy donors and cancer patients. Some clones are missing from TCRdb's copy, which holds only in-frame ones; the method was immunoSEQ multiplex PCR. The data show under 150,000 clones, about 94% seen once. CDR3 length equals 17 residues. Germline loops: CDR1 SEHNR, CDR2 FQNEAQ (reference sequence). Trimming cost V 3 bases and J 3 bases; bases outside gene matches: 10. The chain couples TRBV7-9 to TRBJ1-5, with 8 bases matching TRBD1. The sequencing input was blood. This receptor was obtained from a man aged 30 to 45 in good health. CDR3 nucleotides: TGTGCCAGCAGCTTCGGGAGGACAGGGCGTAACAATCAGCCCCAGCATTTT. Translation: CASSFGRTGRNNQPQHF.